This TCR beta chain was recovered during a study of blood T cell repertoires in COVID-19. Study-wide context: Samples taken during acute and convalescent COVID-19 were collected in the United States, Italy and Spain. PBMCs, B-cell-depleted T cells, or T cells provided the cDNA or gDNA that made up the material.

Seattle cases were enrolled at active infection and followed longitudinally. Original analysis: Nucleated cell counts were estimated from reference gene primer amplification. Repertoires were generated with immunoSEQ multiplex PCR, while TCRdb's copy carries only in-frame clones and drops some. V and J calls plus clone size are reproduced from that table; the DNA served to infer D and trimming. The table shows nearly 70,000 clones, with about 85% occurring only once. Germline V gives CDR1 SGHNT, CDR2 YENEEA. CDR3 length equals 14 residues. V shed 1 base and J shed 4 bases, with 8 bases lying between them.

The clonotype was recovered from a woman in her forties or fifties with COVID-19, enrolled during active disease. Sequencing input: peripheral blood. J is TRBJ2-1 and V is TRBV11-3; D uncertain. CDR3 protein: CASSLGAGYNEQFF. The CDR3 DNA sequence: TGTGCCAGCAGCTTAGGGGCTGGGTACAATGAGCAGTTCTTC.